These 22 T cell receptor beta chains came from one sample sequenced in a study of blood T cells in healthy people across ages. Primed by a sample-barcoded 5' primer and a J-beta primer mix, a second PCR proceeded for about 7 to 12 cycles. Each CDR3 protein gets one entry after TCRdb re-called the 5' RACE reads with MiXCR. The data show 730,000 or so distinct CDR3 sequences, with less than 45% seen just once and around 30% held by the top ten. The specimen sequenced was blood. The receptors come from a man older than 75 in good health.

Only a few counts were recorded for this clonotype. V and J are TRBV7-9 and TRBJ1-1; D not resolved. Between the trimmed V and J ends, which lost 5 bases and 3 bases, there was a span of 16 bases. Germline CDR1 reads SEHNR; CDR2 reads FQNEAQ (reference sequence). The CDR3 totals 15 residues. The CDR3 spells CASSPVFPEYTEAFF. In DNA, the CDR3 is TGTGCCAGCAGCCCCGTTTTCCCGGAATACACTGAAGCTTTCTTT.

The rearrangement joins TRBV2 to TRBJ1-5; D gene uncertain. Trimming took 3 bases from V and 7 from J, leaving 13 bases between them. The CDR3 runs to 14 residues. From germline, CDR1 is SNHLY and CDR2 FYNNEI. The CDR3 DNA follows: TGTGCCAGCAGTGAGATCCAGAGGGAACAGCCCCAGCATTTT. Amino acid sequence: CASSEIQREQPQHF.

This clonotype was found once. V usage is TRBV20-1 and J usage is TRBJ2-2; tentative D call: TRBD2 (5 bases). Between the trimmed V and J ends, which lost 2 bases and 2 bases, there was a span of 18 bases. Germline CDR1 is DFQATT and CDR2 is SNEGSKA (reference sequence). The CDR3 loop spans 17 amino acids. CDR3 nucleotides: TGCAGTGCTAGATTGGACGAGCGGAACCAAAACACCGGGGAGCTGTTTTTT. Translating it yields CSARLDERNQNTGELFF.

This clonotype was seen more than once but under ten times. The CDR3 bases are TGTGCCAGCAGCTCCAGACGGATGAACACTGAAGCTTTCTTT. Its protein product is CASSSRRMNTEAFF. The chain couples TRBV7-2 to TRBJ1-1; no clear D. This CDR3 is built from 14 residues. The germline V and J ends were trimmed by 4 bases and 0 bases, with 9 bases remaining between them. Germline CDR1 SGHTA, CDR2 FQGNSA.

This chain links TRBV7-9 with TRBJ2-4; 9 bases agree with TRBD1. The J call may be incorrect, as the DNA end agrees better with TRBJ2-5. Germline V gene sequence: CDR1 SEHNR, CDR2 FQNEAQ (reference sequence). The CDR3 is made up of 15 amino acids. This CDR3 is CASSSQPGQGETQYF. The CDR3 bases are TGTGCCAGCAGCTCTCAACCGGGACAGGGAGAGACCCAGTACTTC.

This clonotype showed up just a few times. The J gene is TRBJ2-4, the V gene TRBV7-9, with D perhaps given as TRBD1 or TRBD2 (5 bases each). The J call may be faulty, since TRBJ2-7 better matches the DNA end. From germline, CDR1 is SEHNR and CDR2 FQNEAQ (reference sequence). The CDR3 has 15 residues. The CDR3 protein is CASSYGASPTYEQYF. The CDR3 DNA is TGTGCCAGCAGCTACGGGGCATCTCCCACCTACGAGCAGTACTTC.

CDR3 DNA: TGTGCCAGCAGGCCCGTAGGAGCGCCCCAAGAGACCCAGTACTTC. It encodes CASRPVGAPQETQYF. The V call is TRBV21-1, the J call TRBJ2-5; no DNA check was done on the table's D call, TRBD1. TRBV21-1 is listed as a pseudogene. The CDR3 contains 15 residues.

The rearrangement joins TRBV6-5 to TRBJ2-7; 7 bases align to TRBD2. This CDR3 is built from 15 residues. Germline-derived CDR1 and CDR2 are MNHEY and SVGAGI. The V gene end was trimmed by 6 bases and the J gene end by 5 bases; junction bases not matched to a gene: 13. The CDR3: CASRSTGGGIHEQYF. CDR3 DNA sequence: TGTGCCAGCAGATCCACGGGAGGCGGTATCCACGAGCAGTACTTC.

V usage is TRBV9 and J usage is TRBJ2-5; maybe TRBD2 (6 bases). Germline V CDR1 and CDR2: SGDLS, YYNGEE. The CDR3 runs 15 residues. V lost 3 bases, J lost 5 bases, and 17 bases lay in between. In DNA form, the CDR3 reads TGTGCCAGCAGCGCAGGAGGGTTAACGGGGGAGACCCAGTACTTC. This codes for CASSAGGLTGETQYF. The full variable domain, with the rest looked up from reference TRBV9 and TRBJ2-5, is DSGVTQTPKHLITATGQRVTLRCSPRSGDLSVYWYQQSLDQGLQFLIQYYNGEERAKGNILERFSAQQFPDLHSELNLSSLELGDSALYFCASSAGGLTGETQYFGPGTRLLVL.

CDR3: CASSPWTSGRETQYF. Written as DNA, the CDR3 is TGTGCCAGCAGCCCCTGGACTAGCGGGAGAGAGACCCAGTACTTC. The V and J genes are TRBV7-2 and TRBJ2-5; TRBD2 matches at 13 bases. The germline gives CDR1 SGHTA, CDR2 FQGNSA. CDR3 length: 15 residues. V shed 5 bases, J shed 4 bases, and the junction held 4 bases outside the gene matches.

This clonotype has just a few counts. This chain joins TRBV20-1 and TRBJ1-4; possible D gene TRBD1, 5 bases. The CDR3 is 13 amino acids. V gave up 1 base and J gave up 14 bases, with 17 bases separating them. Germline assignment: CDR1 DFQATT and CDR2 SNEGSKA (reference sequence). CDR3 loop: CSARGHGGGELFF. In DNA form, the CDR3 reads TGCAGTGCTAGAGGTCATGGGGGGGGTGAGCTGTTTTTT.

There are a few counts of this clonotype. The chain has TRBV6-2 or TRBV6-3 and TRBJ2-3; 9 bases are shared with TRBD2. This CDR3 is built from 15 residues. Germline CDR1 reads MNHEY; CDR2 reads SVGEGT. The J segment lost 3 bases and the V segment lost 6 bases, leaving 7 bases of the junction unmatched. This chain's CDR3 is CASRPWLAGTDTQYF. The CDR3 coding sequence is TGTGCCAGCAGACCTTGGCTAGCGGGAACAGATACGCAGTATTTT.

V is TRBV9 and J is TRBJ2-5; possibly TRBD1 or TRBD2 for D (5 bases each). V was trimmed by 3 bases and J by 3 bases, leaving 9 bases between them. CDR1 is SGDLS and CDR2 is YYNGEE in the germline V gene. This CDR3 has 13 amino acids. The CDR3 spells CASSGGAEETQYF. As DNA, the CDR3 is TGTGCCAGCAGCGGAGGGGCGGAAGAGACCCAGTACTTC.

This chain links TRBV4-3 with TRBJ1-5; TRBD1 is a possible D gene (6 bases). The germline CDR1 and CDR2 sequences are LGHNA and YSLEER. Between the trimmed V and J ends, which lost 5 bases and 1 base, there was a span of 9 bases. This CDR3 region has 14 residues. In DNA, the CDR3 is TGCGCCAGCAGCTACGGACAGAGCAATCAGCCCCAGCATTTT. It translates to CASSYGQSNQPQHF.

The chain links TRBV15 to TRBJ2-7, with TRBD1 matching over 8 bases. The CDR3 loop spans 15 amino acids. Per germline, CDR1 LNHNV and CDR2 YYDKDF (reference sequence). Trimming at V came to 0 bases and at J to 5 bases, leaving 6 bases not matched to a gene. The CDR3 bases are TGTGCCACCAGCAGAGAGGGTCAGGGGGCGGACGAGCAGTACTTC. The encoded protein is CATSREGQGADEQYF.

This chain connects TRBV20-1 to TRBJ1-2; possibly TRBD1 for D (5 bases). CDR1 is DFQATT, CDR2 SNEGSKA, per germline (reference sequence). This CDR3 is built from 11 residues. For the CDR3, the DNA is TGCAGGAGGGACGGCTGCTATGGCTACACCTTC. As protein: CRRDGCYGYTF.

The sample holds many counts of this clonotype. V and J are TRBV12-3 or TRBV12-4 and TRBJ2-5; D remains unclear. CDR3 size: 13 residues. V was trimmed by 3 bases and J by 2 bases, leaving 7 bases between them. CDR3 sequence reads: CASSFRRQETQYF. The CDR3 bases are TGTGCCAGCAGTTTTCGGCGTCAAGAGACCCAGTACTTC.

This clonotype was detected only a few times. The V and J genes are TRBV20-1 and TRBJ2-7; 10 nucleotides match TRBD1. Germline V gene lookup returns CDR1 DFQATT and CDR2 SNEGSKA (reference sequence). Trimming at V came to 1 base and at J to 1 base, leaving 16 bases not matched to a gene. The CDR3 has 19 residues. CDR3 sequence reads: CSARGRGDRGLASSYEQYF. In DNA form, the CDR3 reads TGCAGTGCTAGAGGGCGGGGAGACAGGGGGCTAGCGAGTTCCTACGAGCAGTACTTC.

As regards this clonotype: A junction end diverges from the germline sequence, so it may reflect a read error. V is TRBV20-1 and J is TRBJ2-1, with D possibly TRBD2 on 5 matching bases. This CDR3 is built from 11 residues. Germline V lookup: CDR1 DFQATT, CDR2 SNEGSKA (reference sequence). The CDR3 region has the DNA TGTGGGCTATTCGGGGTCAATGAGCAGTTCTTC. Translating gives CGLFGVNEQFF.

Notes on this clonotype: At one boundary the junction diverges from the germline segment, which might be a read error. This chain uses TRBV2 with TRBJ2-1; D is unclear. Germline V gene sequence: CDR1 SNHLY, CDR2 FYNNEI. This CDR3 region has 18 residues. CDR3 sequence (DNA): TGTGCCGGCAGTGAACCCTCGACAAAAAATTTACCCTCAGATGAGCAGTTCTTC. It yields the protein CAGSEPSTKNLPSDEQFF.

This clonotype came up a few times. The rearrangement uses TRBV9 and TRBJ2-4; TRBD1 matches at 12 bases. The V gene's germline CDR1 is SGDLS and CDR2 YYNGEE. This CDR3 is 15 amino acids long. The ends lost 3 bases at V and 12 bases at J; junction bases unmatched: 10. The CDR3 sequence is CASSATTGQGAGQYF. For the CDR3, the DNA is TGTGCCAGCAGCGCTACTACGGGACAGGGGGCGGGTCAGTACTTC.

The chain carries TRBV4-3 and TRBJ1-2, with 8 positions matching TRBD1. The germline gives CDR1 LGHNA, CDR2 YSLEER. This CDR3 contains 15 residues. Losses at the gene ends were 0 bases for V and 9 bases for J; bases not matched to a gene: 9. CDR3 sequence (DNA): TGCGCCAGCAGCCAAGACCTGGACAGGGTGTCGAGCTACACCTTC. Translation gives CASSQDLDRVSSYTF.